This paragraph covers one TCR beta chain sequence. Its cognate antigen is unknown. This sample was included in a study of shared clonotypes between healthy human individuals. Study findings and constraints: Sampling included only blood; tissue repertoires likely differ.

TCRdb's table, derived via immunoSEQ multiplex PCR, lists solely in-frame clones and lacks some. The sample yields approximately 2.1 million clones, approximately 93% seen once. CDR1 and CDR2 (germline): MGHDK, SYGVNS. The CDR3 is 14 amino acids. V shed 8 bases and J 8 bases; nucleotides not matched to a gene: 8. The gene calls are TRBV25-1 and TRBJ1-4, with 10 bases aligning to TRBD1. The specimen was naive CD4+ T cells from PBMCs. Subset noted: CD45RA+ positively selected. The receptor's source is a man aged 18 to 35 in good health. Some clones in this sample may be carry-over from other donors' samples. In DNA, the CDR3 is TGTGCCAGCCGAAGGGACAGGGGTGGGGAAAAACTGTTTTTT. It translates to CASRRDRGGEKLFF.